These 17 T cell receptor beta chains originate from one sample sequenced in a study of identifying expanded T cells in peripheral blood. The table came from immunoSEQ multiplex PCR; TCRdb's copy has only in-frame clones and leaves some out. The sample lists tens of thousands of clones, around 91% occurring once. Sample: blood. These receptors originate from a person between 18 and 75 years old in good health.

V gene TRBV6-6 combines with J gene TRBJ2-5; TRBD1 or TRBD2 may be the D gene (5 bases each). CDR3 length equals 14 residues. CDR1 is MNHNY and CDR2 is SVGAGI in the germline V gene (reference sequence). The V gene lost 10 bases and the J gene lost 4 bases, with 19 bases spanning the gap. In DNA form, the CDR3 reads TGTGCCACCTTTGAGGGGTCAAGACGAGAGACCCAGTACTTC. It is translated as CATFEGSRRETQYF.

The DNA of the CDR3 is TGTGCCAGCAGTTCCCCGGGACTAGCGGGAGGGCCAGATGAGCAGTTCTTC. As protein: CASSSPGLAGGPDEQFF. This chain joins TRBV28 and TRBJ2-1, with 16 bases identical to TRBD2. The CDR3 is 17 residues long. V was pared by 4 bases and J by 8 bases, with 8 bases of the junction left unmatched. Germline CDR1 and CDR2: MDHEN and SYDVKM.

V and J are TRBV11-2 and TRBJ2-3; no definite D call. CDR3 length: 12 amino acids. Trimming took off 3 bases at V and 3 bases at J, with 4 bases between the two ends. The V gene's germline CDR1 is SGHAT and CDR2 FQNNGV. Written as DNA, the CDR3 is TGTGCCAGCAGCTTGCAGACAGATACGCAGTATTTT. Its translation: CASSLQTDTQYF.

This chain links TRBV7-2 with TRBJ2-2; TRBD1 matches 10 bases. After removal of 5 bases from V and 5 bases from J, the junction contained 5 bases not matched to a gene. Germline values: CDR1 SGHTA, CDR2 FQGNSA. The CDR3 covers 15 residues. CDR3 sequence: CASSNRDRGTGELFF. CDR3 DNA sequence: TGTGCCAGCAGCAACCGGGACAGGGGTACCGGGGAGCTGTTTTTT. The whole variable domain, filled in from reference TRBV7-2 and TRBJ2-2, reads GAGVSQSPSNKVTEKGKDVELRCDPISGHTALYWYRQSLGQGLEFLIYFQGNSAPDKSGLPSDRFSAERTGGSVSTLTIQRTQQEDSAVYLCASSNRDRGTGELFFGEGSRLTVL.

The chain has TRBV19 and TRBJ1-5, with D unresolved. The CDR3 sequence is 13 residues long. Trimming removed 4 bases from V and 3 bases from J, with 7 bases in between. The V gene's germline CDR1 is LNHDA and CDR2 SQIVND (reference sequence). This CDR3 reads CASSSKVNQPQHF. The CDR3 coding sequence is TGTGCCAGTAGTAGCAAAGTCAATCAGCCCCAGCATTTT.

V is TRBV18 and J is TRBJ2-2; TRBD2 is a possible D gene (7 bases). V dropped 3 bases and J dropped 5 bases, with 13 bases sitting between them. The CDR3 is made up of 15 amino acids. The V gene's germline CDR1 is KGHSH and CDR2 LQKENI. The CDR3 DNA follows: TGTGCCAGCTCACCGGCGGGGGCGGAAACCGGGGAGCTGTTTTTT. It is translated as CASSPAGAETGELFF.

The chain carries TRBV7-8 and TRBJ2-1; 10 bases fit TRBD2. The CDR3 length is 14 residues. Germline V lookup: CDR1 SGHVS, CDR2 FQNEAQ. Unmatched junction bases numbered 7, after V lost 5 bases and J lost 9 bases. The CDR3 loop is CASSPRTSGGEQFF. The CDR3 nucleotides read TGTGCCAGCAGCCCCAGGACTAGCGGTGGTGAGCAGTTCTTC.

V and J are TRBV6-1 and TRBJ2-7; tentatively, D is TRBD1 (5 bases). The V and J ends lost 7 bases and 4 bases respectively, with 14 bases between them. CDR3 length: 13 amino acids. Per the germline V gene, CDR1 is MNHNS and CDR2 is SASEGT. This CDR3 is CASTLGPGYEQYF. CDR3 nucleotides: TGTGCCAGCACCCTTGGCCCAGGGTACGAGCAGTACTTC.

This clone was detected only once. This chain links TRBV6-5 with TRBJ2-7, with 7 bases that match TRBD1. The junction had 6 bases not matched to a gene; V was cut back by 0 bases and J by 4 bases. Germline CDR1 is MNHEY and CDR2 is SVGAGI. The CDR3 has 15 amino acids. Written as DNA, the CDR3 is TGTGCCAGCAGTTACTCCGGGACAGTCAAGTACGAGCAGTACTTC. This codes for CASSYSGTVKYEQYF.

This CDR3 is CASSDSTEAPYNEQFF. The CDR3 DNA sequence: TGTGCCAGCAGTGATTCCACCGAGGCCCCTTACAATGAGCAGTTCTTC. This chain links TRBV28 with TRBJ2-1; D remains unclear. The germline V and J ends were trimmed by 5 bases and 4 bases, with 18 bases remaining between them. The CDR3 totals 16 residues. Germline V gene data show CDR1 as MDHEN and CDR2 as SYDVKM.

This chain uses TRBV7-2 with TRBJ2-7; either TRBD1 or TRBD2 may supply D (5 bases each). The germline CDR1 and CDR2 sequences are SGHTA and FQGNSA. The CDR3 has 13 amino acids. Trimming took 3 bases from V and 0 from J, leaving 6 bases between them. Written as DNA, the CDR3 is TGTGCCAGCAGCTTCGGGGCCTCCTACGAGCAGTACTTC. This sequence encodes CASSFGASYEQYF.

This chain connects TRBV2 to TRBJ2-5; D is perhaps TRBD1 (5 bases). With 5 bases removed from V and 7 bases from J, the gap between germline ends came to 8 bases. The CDR3 loop spans 11 amino acids. Germline loops: CDR1 SNHLY, CDR2 FYNNEI. This CDR3 is CASSSGSTQYF. CDR3 in DNA: TGTGCCAGCAGTTCAGGGTCGACCCAGTACTTC.

The chain employs TRBV6-6 and TRBJ2-3, with TRBD2 matching over 14 bases. Germline V gene lookup returns CDR1 MNHNY and CDR2 SVGAGI (reference sequence). The CDR3 is 15 amino acids. The V gene end was trimmed by 8 bases and the J gene end by 8 bases; junction bases not matched to a gene: 9. As DNA, the CDR3 is TGTGCCAGCTCCAGGGGACTAGCGGGAGCGGGTACGCAGTATTTT. It encodes CASSRGLAGAGTQYF.

This clone came up once. CDR3 protein: CASSQVAGLQETQYF. The CDR3 DNA sequence: TGCGCCAGCAGCCAAGTAGCGGGGCTCCAAGAGACCCAGTACTTC. The chain couples TRBV4-1 to TRBJ2-5; 8 bases agree with TRBD2. V was clipped by 1 base and J by 1 base; unmatched bases: 2. CDR1 is MGHRA, CDR2 YSYEKL, per germline. The CDR3 runs 15 residues.

V is TRBV14 and J is TRBJ2-5; D ambiguous. V was shortened by 0 bases and J by 5 bases, with 10 bases between the two germline ends. The CDR3 runs to 14 residues. The V gene's germline CDR1 is SGHDN and CDR2 FVKESK. The DNA of the CDR3 is TGTGCCAGCAGCCAAGACCTCCTGGGGGAGACCCAGTACTTC. Its protein is CASSQDLLGETQYF. Full variable domain (rest looked up from reference TRBV14 and TRBJ2-5): EAGVTQFPSHSVIEKGQTVTLRCDPISGHDNLYWYRRVMGKEIKFLLHFVKESKQDESGMPNNRFLAERTGGTYSTLKVQPAELEDSGVYFCASSQDLLGETQYFGPGTRLLVL.

This chain joins TRBV11-2 and TRBJ1-3; D perhaps matches TRBD1 (6 bases). The germline V gene has CDR1 SGHAT and CDR2 FQNNGV. The ends were cut back, 5 bases at V and 5 bases at J, with 16 bases in the middle. The CDR3 runs to 15 residues. The CDR3 DNA is TGTGCCAGCAGCGTGAGACGGACAGAGAGAAACACCATATATTTT. It encodes CASSVRRTERNTIYF.

V is TRBV28 and J is TRBJ2-5; tentatively, D is TRBD2 (5 bases). V was shortened by 8 bases and J by 4 bases, with 14 bases between the two germline ends. CDR1 and CDR2 from the germline V gene are MDHEN and SYDVKM. This CDR3 is built from 13 residues. CDR3: CASRSPGRETQYF. The CDR3 DNA reads as TGTGCCAGCCGATCCCCGGGGAGAGAGACCCAGTACTTC.